Listed here are 13 T cell receptor beta chains from one sample, sequenced in a study of cytomegalovirus exposure and HLA in healthy donors. Researchers ran the PCR with 60 Vbeta and 13 Jbeta primers. Profiling relied on immunoSEQ multiplex PCR, and the TCRdb table lists in-frame clones only, not all of them. The profile shows roughly 110,000 clones, about two thirds of them singletons. The specimen was PBMCs. The receptors shown here come from a boy aged 5 to 17 in good health and CMV-seronegative.

The chain carries TRBV9 and TRBJ2-1; D is unresolved. Between the trimmed V and J ends, which lost 4 bases and 0 bases, there was a span of 11 bases. The CDR3 is 15 amino acids. Germline CDR1 is SGDLS and CDR2 is YYNGEE. The CDR3 DNA is TGTGCCAGCAGCCTAGATTCCAGCTCCTACAATGAGCAGTTCTTC. As protein: CASSLDSSSYNEQFF. The full variable domain, its missing parts supplied by reference TRBV9 and TRBJ2-1, is DSGVTQTPKHLITATGQRVTLRCSPRSGDLSVYWYQQSLDQGLQFLIQYYNGEERAKGNILERFSAQQFPDLHSELNLSSLELGDSALYFCASSLDSSSYNEQFFGPGTRLTVL.

The chain couples TRBV18 to TRBJ2-3, with D possibly TRBD1 on 5 matching bases. CDR3 length: 15 amino acids. The V end lost 0 bases, the J end lost 6 bases, and 13 bases lay between the germline ends. CDR1 is KGHSH, CDR2 LQKENI, per germline. The CDR3 sequence: CASSPPGLSGDTQYF. The CDR3 DNA follows: TGTGCCAGCTCACCACCGGGTCTCTCAGGGGATACGCAGTATTTT.

The gene calls are TRBV30 and TRBJ1-5, with D maybe TRBD1 (6 bases). Germline CDR1 reads GTSNPN; CDR2 reads SVGIG (reference sequence). V was cut by 2 bases and J by 7 bases, with 15 bases left in between. The CDR3 runs to 14 residues. This CDR3 reads CAWSPDSGRQPQHF. The DNA of the CDR3 is TGTGCCTGGAGTCCGGACAGTGGGCGGCAGCCCCAGCATTTT.

This clone was seen just once. The CDR3 region has the DNA TGTGCCAGCTCTTCACAGGAGCAGAACACTGAAGCTTTCTTT. This codes for CASSSQEQNTEAFF. The chain has TRBV18 and TRBJ1-1; possibly TRBD1 for D (5 bases). Germline values: CDR1 KGHSH, CDR2 LQKENI. This CDR3 spans 14 amino acids. Trimming took 6 bases from V and 1 from J, leaving 12 bases between them.

This chain uses TRBV4-3 with TRBJ1-2; no reliable D call. The germline V gene has CDR1 LGHNA and CDR2 YSLEER. This CDR3 has 14 residues. V was cut by 1 base and J by 0 bases, with 6 bases left in between. CDR3 coding DNA: TGCGCCAGCAGCCAAGTAGCCTCTAACTATGGCTACACCTTC. This encodes CASSQVASNYGYTF.

Note on this clone: At the DNA level, this CDR3 is encoded by other sequences in the same sample as well. This chain links TRBV30 with TRBJ2-5; perhaps TRBD2 as D (5 bases). Germline CDR1 is GTSNPN and CDR2 is SVGIG (reference sequence). The CDR3 consists of 11 residues. Trimming took 1 base from V and 5 from J, leaving 5 bases between them. The CDR3 region has the DNA TGTGCCTGGAGTGCGGGGGAGACCCAGTACTTC. The encoded protein is CAWSAGETQYF.

The V call is TRBV10-2, the J call TRBJ2-1; a weak D match, TRBD2 (6 bases). Germline CDR1 and CDR2: WSHSY and SAAADI. V gave up 2 bases and J gave up 4 bases, with 12 bases separating them. The CDR3 spans 15 residues. In DNA form, the CDR3 reads TGCGCCAGCAGTGAGCCCAGCGGGTCTTACAATGAGCAGTTCTTC. This sequence encodes CASSEPSGSYNEQFF.

The gene calls are TRBV27 and TRBJ1-2; 9 positions agree with TRBD1. The CDR3 is made up of 17 amino acids. V lost 4 bases and J lost 4; bases outside the gene matches: 13. Germline-derived CDR1 and CDR2 are MNHEY and SMNVEV (reference sequence). Here the CDR3 reads CASSSTGTGRISYGYTF. CDR3 DNA sequence: TGTGCCAGCAGTTCAACCGGGACAGGGAGGATTAGCTATGGCTACACCTTC.

The chain links TRBV7-3 to TRBJ1-1; 9 nucleotides agree with TRBD1. This CDR3 region has 15 residues. The germline V gene has CDR1 SGHTA and CDR2 FQGTGA. V gave up 2 bases and J gave up 1 base; unmatched junction bases: 2. In DNA form, the CDR3 reads TGTGCCAGCAGCTTATCGGACAGGGGGAACACTGAAGCTTTCTTT. Translated, it gives CASSLSDRGNTEAFF.

The CDR3 DNA reads TGTGCCAGCAGCTTAGGACAGGGTCTTTATTCAACTAATGAAAAACTGTTTTTT. Its protein is CASSLGQGLYSTNEKLFF. The chain uses TRBV7-9 and TRBJ1-4; 7 bases are shared with TRBD1. Germline CDR1 SEHNR, CDR2 FQNEAQ (reference sequence). This CDR3 is 18 amino acids long. The V and J ends lost 1 base and 0 bases, in that order; junction bases with no gene match: 8.

This clone was observed a single time. This sequence joins TRBV28 and TRBJ1-2, with a possible D match to TRBD1 (6 bases). CDR1 MDHEN and CDR2 SYDVKM come from the germline V gene. The V and J ends lost 7 bases and 2 bases respectively, with 11 bases between them. The CDR3 has 13 amino acids. CDR3 region: CASIGGGNYGYTF. The CDR3 DNA follows: TGTGCCAGCATAGGGGGGGGGAACTATGGCTACACCTTC.

This clone was seen more than once but under ten times. The gene calls are TRBV5-4 and TRBJ2-6; D is unclear. Trimming pared 0 bases from V and 0 bases from J, leaving 4 bases between. Germline lookup yields CDR1 SGHNT and CDR2 YYREEE (reference sequence). The CDR3 loop spans 15 amino acids. DNA for the CDR3: TGTGCCAGCAGCTTGGTTAGCTCTGGGGCCAACGTCCTGACTTTC. Translated, it gives CASSLVSSGANVLTF. The variable domain in full, completed from reference TRBV5-4 and TRBJ2-6, reads ETGVTQSPTHLIKTRGQQVTLRCSSQSGHNTVSWYQQALGQGPQFIFQYYREEENGRGNFPPRFSGLQFPNYSSELNVNALELDDSALYLCASSLVSSGANVLTFGAGSRLTVL.

This clone has only one observation. The CDR3 DNA sequence: TGTGCCAGCAGTTTACCCCCCGGGACACCTAATGAGCAGTTCTTC. This encodes CASSLPPGTPNEQFF. The gene calls are TRBV27 and TRBJ2-1, with a weak D call TRBD1 (6 bases). Trimming removed 2 bases at V and 7 bases at J, with 15 bases between. Germline V lookup: CDR1 MNHEY, CDR2 SMNVEV (reference sequence). The CDR3 is 15 amino acids.